This TCR beta chain comes out of a study of blood T cell repertoires in COVID-19. Study-level background: Whether acute or convalescent, the COVID-19 samples came from the United States, Italy and Spain. The cDNA or gDNA used as material had been derived from T cells, B-cell-depleted T cells, or PBMCs.

Original processing methods: Nucleated cell counts were estimated from reference gene primer amplification. Sequenced by immunoSEQ multiplex PCR; TCRdb stores in-frame clones only, minus some. That table is the source of V, J and clone size, and D and trimming were worked out from the DNA. The sample has around 130,000 clones, around 81% seen once. Germline values: CDR1 SGDLS, CDR2 YYNGEE. The CDR3 is 14 residues long. The ends were cut back, 5 bases at V and 3 bases at J, with 12 bases in the middle. This TCR was recovered from a human donor in a cohort sampled during active COVID-19. Sample: peripheral blood. The chain has TRBV9 and TRBJ1-3, with D possibly being TRBD1 (5 bases). DNA of the CDR3: TGTGCCAGCAGACCCCCCGGGGGTGGAAACACCATATATTTT. It codes for CASRPPGGGNTIYF.